This T cell receptor beta chain originates from a study of CD39 and CD103 CD8 tumor-infiltrating T cells (dated by TCRdb to the late 2010s). About the full investigation: The repertoire comparisons shown came from four patients: one with an HPV-positive HNSCC, one with an HPV-negative HNSCC, one with ovarian cancer and one with melanoma. Repertoires of CD8 TIL subsets defined by CD103 and CD39 were compared with peripheral memory CD8 T cells by TCRbeta CDR3 deep sequencing.

Overall study outcomes, separate from this receptor: DP TIL clonotypes were rarely detected in blood or uninvolved lymph node, whereas DN TIL clonotypes were found to largely overlap with peripheral memory CD8 repertoires. Compared with DN and SP CD8 TILs and with blood memory CD8 T cells, DP CD8 TILs appeared more oligoclonal, with the top 30 clonotypes covering about 50-86%.

Notes on this clone: The antigen this receptor binds is unknown. There are no base qualities to consult, and no much larger clone falls within one base.

At the time of sample collection the patients were not on therapy, although prior treatments varied from chemotherapy, radiotherapy, surgery and immunotherapy to no treatment. Thawed cells were enriched for T lymphocytes with a negative-selection kit, adding EpCAM beads for tumor-infiltrating lymphocytes. For the CD8 TIL subsets, CD3+CD4-CD8+CD45RA- cells were FACS-sorted and divided into DN, SP and DP based on their expression of CD39 and CD103. Tumor specimens were cut into small pieces, digested for 1 h with hyaluronidase, collagenase and DNase, then filtered, enriched over Ficoll and cryopreserved. Populations were sorted on a FACSAria II to 97% to 99% purity, and cell pellets were frozen without culture for TCR sequencing. For each subset, between 10,000 and 100,000 sorted cells were used for genomic DNA extraction with the DNeasy Blood and Tissue Kit. The TCRbeta V-J or V-D-J regions were sequenced and mapped through the immunoSEQ service, and coverage above 10x per sample was achieved. Turning to the authors' computational methods: Analysis was restricted to productive rearrangements exported from the immunoSEQ Analyzer platform, and clonality was assessed using the 500 most abundant clones. The Morisita-Horn similarity index and the Jaccard index were used to quantify repertoire overlap between populations. In roughly 6 cancer patients, Morisita-Horn similarity was measured between the TCR repertoires of CD8 T-cell subsets. What TCRdb holds here is the immuneACCESS table cut down to in-frame rearrangements. Part of the clones is not present; checked against another copy, under half of the missing clones reflect an unresolved V gene, and the others are unexplained. Clonal size and the V and J genes are those of that table, whereas D and trimming came from the DNA. In all, the sample holds around 730 clones, and about 54% of those were seen once. The ten most abundant clones make up approximately 71% of the sample.

Sequencing was done on a sample of CD39+ CD103+ CD8+ T cells sorted from the tumor. Per the publication, the cell subset or site label means: CD103+CD39+ double-positive CD45RA- CD8 T cells. This TCR was sampled from a human donor with head and neck squamous cell carcinoma.

The CDR3 region: CASSSNYGYTF. The DNA sequence is TGTGCCAGCAGCTCCAACTATGGCTACACCTTC. Recombination linked TRBV12-2 to TRBJ1-2. TRBV12-2 is reported as a pseudogene. The CDR3 holds 11 amino acids from the cysteine to the phenylalanine. Left in the record is the CDR3 DNA by itself, 33 bases read in frame from the first base.